A selection of T cell receptor beta chains follows, all from one sample in a study of blood T cell repertoires in COVID-19. Only in-frame clones appear in the TCRdb table, and some are missing; sequencing was by immunoSEQ multiplex PCR. Among more than 150,000 clones listed, roughly 82% were seen once. The specimen was PBMCs or T cells enriched from blood (not recorded which). The receptors stem from a man in his forties or fifties who had recovered from COVID-19. Both conserved end residues are part of each CDR3. Fields, in order: D gene, J gene, clone size, V gene, CDR3 protein, CDR3 DNA. D genes are given only for firm matches. Some rows mark clone size as missing; the rest say once, few, many or name a class of expanded clone.

D: TRBD2; J: TRBJ2-3; size: once; V: TRBV29-1; CDR3: CSLGGLLAGGTDTQYF; DNA: TGCAGTCTCGGGGGGCTCCTAGCGGGGGGCACAGATACGCAGTATTTT
D: TRBD1; J: TRBJ1-1; size: -; V: TRBV4-1; CDR3: CASSHGTVTNTEAFF; DNA: TGCGCCAGCAGCCACGGGACAGTGACGAACACTGAAGCTTTCTTT
D: -; J: TRBJ1-2; size: -; V: TRBV3-1/TRBV3-2; CDR3: CASSQPGTGIYGYTF; DNA: TGTGCCAGCAGCCAGCCAGGCACGGGGATCTATGGCTACACCTTC
D: TRBD2; J: TRBJ2-1; size: few; V: TRBV7-8; CDR3: CASSLATSGRSYNEQFF; DNA: TGTGCCAGCAGCTTAGCAACTAGCGGGAGGTCCTACAATGAGCAGTTCTTC
D: -; J: TRBJ2-1; size: few; V: TRBV19; CDR3: CASSPTGWLRNEQFF; DNA: TGTGCCAGTAGCCCGACCGGGTGGCTGCGCAATGAGCAGTTCTTC
D: -; J: TRBJ1-1; size: -; V: TRBV18; CDR3: CASPPSQGGGTEAFF; DNA: TGTGCCAGCCCACCGTCCCAGGGTGGAGGGACTGAAGCTTTCTTT
D: TRBD1; J: TRBJ1-6; size: few; V: TRBV27; CDR3: CASSRTPGGDSPLHF; DNA: TGTGCCAGCAGCCGGACGCCAGGGGGCGATTCACCCCTCCACTTT
D: -; J: TRBJ2-3; size: -; V: TRBV5-1; CDR3: CASSLVTGGYDTQYF; DNA: TGCGCCAGCAGCTTGGTCACTGGGGGGTACGATACGCAGTATTTT
D: TRBD1; J: TRBJ1-2; size: -; V: TRBV3-1/TRBV3-2; CDR3: CASSQAGQGVDGYTF; DNA: TGTGCCAGCAGCCAGGCCGGACAGGGAGTGGACGGCTACACCTTC
D: -; J: TRBJ2-1; size: once; V: TRBV19; CDR3: CASSPRAGDPYNEQFF; DNA: TGTGCCAGTAGTCCCAGGGCAGGGGACCCCTACAATGAGCAGTTCTTC
D: -; J: TRBJ1-2; size: -; V: TRBV7-2; CDR3: CASSLGANYGYTF; DNA: TGTGCCAGCAGCTTAGGGGCAAACTATGGCTACACCTTC
D: -; J: TRBJ1-5; size: few; V: TRBV5-5; CDR3: CASDPQGNQPQHF; DNA: TGTGCCAGCGACCCGCAGGGCAATCAGCCCCAGCATTTT
D: TRBD1; J: TRBJ1-2; size: -; V: TRBV29-1; CDR3: CSVVGSGQAVSASLDGYTF; DNA: TGCAGCGTTGTGGGCTCCGGACAGGCTGTATCGGCCTCCCTCGATGGCTACACCTTC
D: -; J: TRBJ2-6; size: -; V: TRBV18; CDR3: CASSPPGQLSGANVLTF; DNA: TGTGCCAGCTCACCTCCGGGACAACTCTCTGGGGCCAACGTCCTGACTTTC
D: -; J: TRBJ2-1; size: -; V: TRBV4-2; CDR3: CASSPLKGLSNEQFF; DNA: TGTGCCAGCAGCCCCTTGAAGGGACTTTCAAATGAGCAGTTCTTC
D: TRBD2; J: TRBJ2-7; size: -; V: TRBV4-3; CDR3: CASSPGTSGSSYEQYF; DNA: TGCGCCAGCAGCCCCGGGACTAGCGGGTCGTCCTACGAGCAGTACTTC
D: TRBD1; J: TRBJ2-7; size: -; V: TRBV11-2; CDR3: CASSARRTGNYEQYF; DNA: TGTGCCAGCAGCGCCCGAAGGACAGGGAACTACGAGCAGTACTTC
D: TRBD1; J: TRBJ2-7; size: -; V: TRBV7-9; CDR3: CASSDDRGSSYEQYF; DNA: TGTGCCAGCAGCGACGACAGGGGGAGCTCCTACGAGCAGTACTTC
D: -; J: TRBJ1-1; size: -; V: TRBV5-1; CDR3: CASSLVAGSTEAFF; DNA: TGCGCCAGCAGCTTGGTGGCGGGTTCCACTGAAGCTTTCTTT
D: -; J: TRBJ2-1; size: -; V: TRBV13; CDR3: CASSLGRELDEQFF; DNA: TGTGCCAGCAGCTTAGGACGGGAGTTGGATGAGCAGTTCTTC
D: TRBD1; J: TRBJ1-5; size: -; V: TRBV2; CDR3: CASSDGQAGNQPQHF; DNA: TGTGCCAGCAGTGACGGACAGGCCGGCAATCAGCCCCAGCATTTT
D: TRBD1; J: TRBJ2-3; size: -; V: TRBV5-1; CDR3: CASSLETGQVDTQYF; DNA: TGCGCCAGCAGCTTGGAGACAGGGCAGGTGGATACGCAGTATTTT
D: TRBD2; J: TRBJ2-1; size: -; V: TRBV5-4; CDR3: CASSSLAVSYNEQFF; DNA: TGTGCCAGCAGCTCCCTAGCGGTGTCTTACAATGAGCAGTTCTTC
D: TRBD1; J: TRBJ1-2; size: -; V: TRBV28; CDR3: CASCEWGQGASKPYTF; DNA: TGTGCCAGCTGCGAATGGGGGCAGGGGGCGAGTAAACCCTACACCTTC
D: -; J: TRBJ2-2; size: few; V: TRBV6-1; CDR3: CATSLLDTGELFF; DNA: TGTGCCACCTCCCTTTTAGACACCGGGGAGCTGTTTTTT
D: -; J: TRBJ2-5; size: -; V: TRBV5-1; CDR3: CASSSQGIQETQYF; DNA: TGCGCCAGCAGCAGTCAGGGTATCCAAGAGACCCAGTACTTC
D: -; J: TRBJ1-1; size: -; V: TRBV7-9; CDR3: CASSLEGLDTEAFF; DNA: TGTGCCAGCAGCTTGGAGGGATTGGACACTGAAGCTTTCTTT
D: TRBD1; J: TRBJ2-6; size: few; V: TRBV7-9; CDR3: CASSFRDRVAGANVLTF; DNA: TGTGCCAGCAGCTTCCGGGACAGGGTCGCTGGGGCCAACGTCCTGACTTTC
D: -; J: TRBJ1-4; size: -; V: TRBV4-1; CDR3: CASSQDPSSAGGEKLFF; DNA: TGCGCCAGCAGCCAAGATCCTTCATCGGCTGGCGGTGAAAAACTGTTTTTT
D: -; J: TRBJ1-6; size: many; V: TRBV27; CDR3: CASSAVQGYSPLHF; DNA: TGTGCCAGCAGTGCTGTACAGGGCTATTCACCCCTCCACTTT
D: TRBD1; J: TRBJ2-7; size: -; V: TRBV5-1; CDR3: CASSFYPPGQQAYEQYF; DNA: TGCGCCAGCAGCTTTTACCCCCCGGGACAGCAAGCCTACGAGCAGTACTTC
D: -; J: TRBJ2-3; size: -; V: TRBV9; CDR3: CASSYRVSTDTQYF; DNA: TGTGCCAGCAGCTACAGGGTTAGCACAGATACGCAGTATTTT
D: -; J: TRBJ2-2; size: -; V: TRBV7-3; CDR3: CASSLGRNTGELFF; DNA: TGTGCCAGCAGCTTAGGGAGGAACACCGGGGAGCTGTTTTTT
D: -; J: TRBJ2-4; size: -; V: TRBV4-3; CDR3: CASSQAYRGRDIQYF; DNA: TGCGCCAGCAGCCAAGCTTATAGGGGGAGGGACATTCAGTACTTC
D: -; J: TRBJ2-3; size: few; V: TRBV4-3; CDR3: CASSQDRGHSRDTQYF; DNA: TGCGCCAGCAGCCAAGATAGGGGCCACTCCAGAGATACGCAGTATTTT
D: -; J: TRBJ2-5; size: -; V: TRBV18; CDR3: CASTGQYQETQYF; DNA: TGTGCCAGCACAGGGCAGTACCAAGAGACCCAGTACTTC
D: TRBD2; J: TRBJ2-5; size: -; V: TRBV7-9; CDR3: CASSPYGGLVEQETQYF; DNA: TGTGCCAGCAGCCCCTACGGGGGACTAGTCGAACAAGAGACCCAGTACTTC
D: TRBD1; J: TRBJ1-2; size: -; V: TRBV7-2; CDR3: CASSQRAGTDGYTF; DNA: TGTGCCAGCAGCCAAAGGGCCGGGACAGATGGCTACACCTTC
D: -; J: TRBJ2-5; size: -; V: TRBV28; CDR3: CASSLLRNQETQYF; DNA: TGTGCCAGCAGTTTGCTCAGGAACCAAGAGACCCAGTACTTC
D: -; J: TRBJ1-5; size: -; V: TRBV27; CDR3: CASSSGTFQPQHF; DNA: TGTGCCAGCAGCTCCGGGACTTTTCAGCCCCAGCATTTT
D: TRBD1; J: TRBJ1-1; size: -; V: TRBV6-5; CDR3: CASSRQGAATEAFF; DNA: TGTGCCAGCAGTCGACAGGGGGCGGCCACTGAAGCTTTCTTT
D: TRBD2; J: TRBJ2-3; size: -; V: TRBV4-1; CDR3: CASSQTSAGADTQYF; DNA: TGCGCCAGCAGCCAAACTAGCGCCGGGGCAGATACGCAGTATTTT
D: -; J: TRBJ2-1; size: -; V: TRBV6-5; CDR3: CASSRPASVYNEQFF; DNA: TGTGCCAGCAGCCGACCTGCTAGCGTCTACAATGAGCAGTTCTTC
D: -; J: TRBJ1-2; size: -; V: TRBV7-3; CDR3: CASSFSYGGVYGYTF; DNA: TGTGCCAGCAGCTTTTCTTATGGGGGGGTCTATGGCTACACCTTC